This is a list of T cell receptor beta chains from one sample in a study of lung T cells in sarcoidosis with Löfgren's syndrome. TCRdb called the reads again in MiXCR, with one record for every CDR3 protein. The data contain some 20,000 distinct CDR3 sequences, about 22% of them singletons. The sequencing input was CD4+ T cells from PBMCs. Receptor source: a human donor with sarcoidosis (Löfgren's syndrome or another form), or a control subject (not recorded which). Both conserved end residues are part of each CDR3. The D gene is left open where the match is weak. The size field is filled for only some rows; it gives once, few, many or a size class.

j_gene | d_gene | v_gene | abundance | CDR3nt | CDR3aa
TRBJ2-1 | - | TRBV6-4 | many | TGTGCCAGCAGCCCCGGGACTTCCTCCTACAATGAGCAGTTCTTC | CASSPGTSSYNEQFF
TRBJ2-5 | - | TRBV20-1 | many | TGCAGTGCTAGGGAGTTTATTTCGGGACCTGCCCAAGAGACCCAGTACTTC | CSAREFISGPAQETQYF
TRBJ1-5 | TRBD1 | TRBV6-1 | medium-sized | TGTGCCAGCAGTCAAACAGGGGGGTTTGGGCAGCCCCAGCATTTT | CASSQTGGFGQPQHF
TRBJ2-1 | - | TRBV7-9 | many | TGTGCCAGCAGCTTTCTTCGGACAGCCAGTGAGCAGTTCTTC | CASSFLRTASEQFF
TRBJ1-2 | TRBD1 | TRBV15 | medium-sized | TGTGCCACCAGCAATCCTATCGGGACAGCTAACTATGGCTACACCTTC | CATSNPIGTANYGYTF
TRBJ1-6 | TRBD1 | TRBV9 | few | TGTGCCAGCAGCGTAGGACAGGGGGATAATTCACCCCTCCACTTT | CASSVGQGDNSPLHF
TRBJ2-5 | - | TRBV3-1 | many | TGTGCCAGCAGCCGAAACGGGGCTCAAGAGACCCAGTACTTC | CASSRNGAQETQYF
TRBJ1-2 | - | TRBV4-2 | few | TGTGCCAGCAGCCAAAATACAGTCTACACCTTC | CASSQNTVYTF
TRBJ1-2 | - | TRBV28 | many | TGTGCCAGCAGTTGGTCGGGCAGTAACTATGGCTACACCTTC | CASSWSGSNYGYTF
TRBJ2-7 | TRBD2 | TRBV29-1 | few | TGCAGCGTTGAGTTCTTAGGGCTAGCGGGAGCCTACGAGCAGTACTTC | CSVEFLGLAGAYEQYF
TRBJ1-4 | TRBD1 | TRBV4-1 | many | TGCGCCAGCAGCCAAGGACAGGGTCGGGAAAAACTGTTTTTT | CASSQGQGREKLFF
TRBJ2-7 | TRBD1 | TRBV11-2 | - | TGTGCCAGCAGCTCCCTAAACCGGGACAGGGGTCTCCCTTACGAGCAGTACTTC | CASSSLNRDRGLPYEQYF
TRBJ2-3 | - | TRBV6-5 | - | TGTGCCGGCAGCTACTACTCAGATACGCAGTATTTT | CAGSYYSDTQYF
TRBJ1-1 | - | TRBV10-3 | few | TGTGCCATCAGTGATGAGTCTTTGAGCGCTGAAGCTTTCTTT | CAISDESLSAEAFF
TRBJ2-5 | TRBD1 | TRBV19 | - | TGTGCCAGTAGTATGAGACAGGGGAGAGAGACCCAGTACTTC | CASSMRQGRETQYF
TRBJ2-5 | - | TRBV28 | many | TGTGCCAGCAGTACTCCAGAGACCCAGTACTTC | CASSTPETQYF
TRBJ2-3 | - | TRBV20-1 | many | TGCAGTGCTAGAGATGGGCGGACATTCACAGATACGCAGTATTTT | CSARDGRTFTDTQYF
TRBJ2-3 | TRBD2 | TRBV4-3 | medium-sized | TGCGCCAGCAGCCAAGGACTAACTAGCGGGGGGGCCGCAGATACGCAGTATTTT | CASSQGLTSGGAADTQYF
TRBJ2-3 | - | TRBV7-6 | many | TGTGCCAGCAGCTTAGTTCCCCCTCGCAATCCACTCCCAATAATCACAGATACGCAGTATTTT | CASSLVPPRNPLPIITDTQYF
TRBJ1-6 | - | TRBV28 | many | TGTGCCAGCAGTTTACACCCCGGAGCTGATTCACCCCTCCACTTT | CASSLHPGADSPLHF
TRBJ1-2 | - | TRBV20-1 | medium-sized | TGCAGTGTCCCGCCGGGACCAAACTATGGCTACACCTTC | CSVPPGPNYGYTF
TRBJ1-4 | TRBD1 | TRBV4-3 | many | TGCGCCAGCGGCGGGTTTGCCGGGACAGGGGGAGAAAAACTGTTTTTT | CASGGFAGTGGEKLFF
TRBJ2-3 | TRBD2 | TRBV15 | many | TGTGCCACCAGCAGAGGTTCCGGGACTATCACAGATACGCAGTATTTT | CATSRGSGTITDTQYF
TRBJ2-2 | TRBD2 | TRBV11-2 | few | TGTGCCAGCAGCTTAGATCGTACTAGCGTTTTCACCGGGGAGCTGTTTTTT | CASSLDRTSVFTGELFF
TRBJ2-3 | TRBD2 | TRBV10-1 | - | TGCGCCAGCAGTGACCCTAGCGGGAGCACAGATACGCAGTATTTT | CASSDPSGSTDTQYF
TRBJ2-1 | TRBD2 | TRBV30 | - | TGTGCCTGGAGTTTCCACTTTCCTGGACTAGCGGGAGGCAATGAGCAGTTCTTC | CAWSFHFPGLAGGNEQFF
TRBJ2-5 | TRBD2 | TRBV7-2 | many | TGTGCCAGCGGGAGGGATCTGTACCAAGAGACCCAGTACTTC | CASGRDLYQETQYF
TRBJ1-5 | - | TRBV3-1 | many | TGTGCCAGCAGCCAAGATTGGGATCAGCCCCAGCATTTT | CASSQDWDQPQHF
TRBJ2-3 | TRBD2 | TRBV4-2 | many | TGTGCCAGCAGCCAACTCGGGGGACTAGCTAGCACAGATACGCAGTATTTT | CASSQLGGLASTDTQYF
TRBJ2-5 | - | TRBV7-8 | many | TGTGCCAGCAGCTTAAGACGGACCCAAGAGACCCAGTACTTC | CASSLRRTQETQYF
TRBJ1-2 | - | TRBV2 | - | TGTGCCAGCAGTGTGGCCAGGTGGTATGGCTATACCTTC | CASSVARWYGYTF
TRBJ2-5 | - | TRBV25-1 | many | TGTGCCAGCAGTCCCCGGCAGGGAAAAGAGACCCAGTACTTC | CASSPRQGKETQYF
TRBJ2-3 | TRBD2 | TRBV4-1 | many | TGCGCCAGCAGCCCCGGCACGGGACTAGGACCAGATACGCAGTATTTT | CASSPGTGLGPDTQYF
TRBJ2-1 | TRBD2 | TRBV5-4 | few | TGTGCCAGCAGCTTGGTAGCGGGAGACTACAATGAGCAGTTCTTC | CASSLVAGDYNEQFF
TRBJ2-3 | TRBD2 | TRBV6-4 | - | TGTGCCAGCAGACTAGCGGGGTCCACAGATACGCAGTATTTT | CASRLAGSTDTQYF
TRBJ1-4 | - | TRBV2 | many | TGTGCCAGCGGGACGACAGCGATTGGTTCTAATGAAAAACTGTTTTTT | CASGTTAIGSNEKLFF
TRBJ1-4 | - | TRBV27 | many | TGTGCCAGCAGTCCCGGGAAAGGGGCGGGTGAAAAACTGTTTTTT | CASSPGKGAGEKLFF
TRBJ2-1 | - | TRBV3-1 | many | TGTGCCAGCAGCCAGGCGAGCCCAAATGAGCAGTTCTTC | CASSQASPNEQFF
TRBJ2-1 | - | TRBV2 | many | TGTGCCAGCAGTGAATTCAGGATATCCTACAATGAGCAGTTCTTC | CASSEFRISYNEQFF
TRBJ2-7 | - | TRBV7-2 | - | TGTGCCAGCAGCTTAGTAGGCCAGGGTGCCTACGAGCAGTACTTC | CASSLVGQGAYEQYF
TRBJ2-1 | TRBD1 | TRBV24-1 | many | TGTGCCACCAGTGATCCACAGGGGGCCTACAATGAGCAGTTCTTC | CATSDPQGAYNEQFF
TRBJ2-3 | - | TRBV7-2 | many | TGTGCCAGCAGCTTAATCGGGGGTAGTGCAGATACGCAGTATTTT | CASSLIGGSADTQYF
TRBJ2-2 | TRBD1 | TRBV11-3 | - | TGTGCCAGCAGAAAGGGACAGGGGAACACCGGGGAGCTGTTTTTT | CASRKGQGNTGELFF
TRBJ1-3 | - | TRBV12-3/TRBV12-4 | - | TGTGCCAGCAGTTTAGTGGGCCAGGGAGTCGCTGGAAACACCATATATTTT | CASSLVGQGVAGNTIYF
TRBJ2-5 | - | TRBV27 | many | TGTGCCAGCAGTTCCCCAGGGAGAGGGTCTCGAGAGACCCAGTACTTC | CASSSPGRGSRETQYF
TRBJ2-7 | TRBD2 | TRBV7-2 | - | TGTGTCAGCAGCTTAGATGGACTAGCGGGACCCCTTGGGCAGTACTTC | CVSSLDGLAGPLGQYF
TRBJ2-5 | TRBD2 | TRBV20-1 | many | TGCAGTGCTATCCCCAGGGGGACTAGCGCCCAAGAGACCCAGTACTTC | CSAIPRGTSAQETQYF
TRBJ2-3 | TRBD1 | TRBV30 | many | TGTGCCTGGTTAGGGACAGGGGTTTCTCCAGATACGCAGTATTTT | CAWLGTGVSPDTQYF
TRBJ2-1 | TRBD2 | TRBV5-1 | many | TGCGCCAGCAGCCCCGGACTAGCGGGGTTGTACAATGAGCAGTTCTTC | CASSPGLAGLYNEQFF
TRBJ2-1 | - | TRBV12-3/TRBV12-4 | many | TGTGCCAGCAGTTTGGAGGGACCGGTCTACAATGAGCAGTTCTTC | CASSLEGPVYNEQFF
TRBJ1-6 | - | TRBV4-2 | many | TGTGCCAGCAGCCAGGGGGCTCCCGGTGGGCCTAATTCACCCCTCCACTTT | CASSQGAPGGPNSPLHF